This passage covers 24 T cell receptor beta chains from one sample sequenced in a study of blood T cell repertoires in COVID-19. The data were produced by immunoSEQ multiplex PCR, yet TCRdb's version contains in-frame clones alone and is incomplete. The sample contains about 190,000 clones, less than 80% of which appear only once. Sequencing was performed on peripheral blood. The origin of the receptors is a woman between 45 and 60 years old with acute or convalescent COVID-19.

The chain is built from TRBV6-5 and TRBJ2-7; possibly TRBD1 for D (6 bases). The V gene's germline CDR1 is MNHEY and CDR2 SVGAGI. The V and J ends lost 6 bases and 0 bases respectively, with 15 bases between them. The length of the CDR3 is 15 residues. CDR3 protein: CASRPGTDSSYEQYF. CDR3 in DNA: TGTGCCAGCAGACCCGGGACGGACAGCTCCTACGAGCAGTACTTC.

The chain couples TRBV28 to TRBJ1-2, with 9 bases matching TRBD1. V lost 3 bases to trimming and J lost 7 bases; unmatched junction nucleotides: 6. From germline, CDR1 is MDHEN and CDR2 SYDVKM. CDR3 size: 14 residues. The CDR3 nucleotides are TGTGCCAGCAGTTTTAGGGGACAGGGCTCTGGCTACACCTTC. Its translation: CASSFRGQGSGYTF.

The V and J genes are TRBV15 and TRBJ1-2, with D perhaps TRBD1 (5 bases). The CDR3 has 12 amino acids. The germline CDR1 and CDR2 sequences are LNHNV and YYDKDF (reference sequence). Trimming stripped 3 bases from V and 8 bases from J, with 10 bases between. The CDR3 loop reads CATSSSGYGYTF. The CDR3 DNA reads TGTGCCACCAGCAGTTCAGGGTACGGCTACACCTTC.

The chain links TRBV2 to TRBJ1-2; 7 bases align to TRBD1. The germline V gene has CDR1 SNHLY and CDR2 FYNNEI. V trimming: 4 bases; J trimming: 4 bases; junction bases outside the gene matches: 12. This CDR3 comprises 16 residues. CDR3 DNA sequence: TGTGCCAGCAGTGGCCGACAGGGCGGAAGGGGCTATGGCTACACCTTC. It is translated as CASSGRQGGRGYGYTF.

The rearrangement joins TRBV9 to TRBJ2-3, with TRBD2 matching 9 bases. Trimming removed 5 bases from V and 5 bases from J; junction bases left unmatched: 18. Germline assignment: CDR1 SGDLS and CDR2 YYNGEE. The CDR3 extends over 18 amino acids. The CDR3 DNA reads as TGTGCCAGCAGTCGGCTAGCGGGAAATAGGGGAGAGTTAGATACGCAGTATTTT. It encodes CASSRLAGNRGELDTQYF.

The rearrangement uses TRBV5-6 and TRBJ1-6, with D perhaps TRBD1 (5 bases). V was trimmed by 1 base and J by 4 bases, leaving 21 bases between them. The CDR3 is made up of 19 amino acids. Looked up from germline, CDR1 is SGHDT and CDR2 is YYEEEE. The CDR3 DNA reads as TGTGCCAGCAGCTTGTTCGGCCAGTATAACCGGGGGTATAATTCACCCCTCCACTTT. This encodes CASSLFGQYNRGYNSPLHF. Looking up the rest from reference TRBV5-6 and TRBJ1-6 gives the full variable domain: DAGVTQSPTHLIKTRGQQVTLRCSPKSGHDTVSWYQQALGQGPQFIFQYYEEEERQRGNFPDRFSGHQFPNYSSELNVNALLLGDSALYLCASSLFGQYNRGYNSPLHFGNGTRLTVT.

The gene calls are TRBV3-1 (or the pseudogene TRBV3-2) and TRBJ1-6; tentatively, D is TRBD1 (5 bases). Germline values: CDR1 LGHDT, CDR2 YNNKEL (reference sequence). This CDR3 region has 14 residues. The V and J ends lost 3 bases and 7 bases respectively, with 10 bases between them. The CDR3 protein is CASSHPRQNSPLHF. CDR3 in DNA: TGTGCCAGCAGCCATCCCCGACAGAATTCACCCCTCCACTTT.

The V call is TRBV28, the J call TRBJ1-3; TRBD1 might be the D (5 bases). This CDR3 has 15 residues. The germline V gene encodes CDR1 MDHEN and CDR2 SYDVKM. V was clipped by 2 bases and J by 4 bases, with 12 bases between them. The CDR3 protein is CASSLGGTQGNTIYF. The CDR3 DNA sequence: TGTGCCAGCAGTTTAGGGGGGACCCAAGGAAACACCATATATTTT.

The CDR3 loop is CASSMDRILGFSNQPQHF. The CDR3 DNA is TGTGCCAGTAGTATGGACAGGATCCTAGGCTTTAGCAATCAGCCCCAGCATTTT. The chain is built from TRBV19 and TRBJ1-5; 7 nucleotides match TRBD1. V trimming: 3 bases; J trimming: 0 bases; junction bases outside the gene matches: 11. CDR1 and CDR2 (germline): LNHDA, SQIVND (reference sequence). The CDR3 is made up of 18 amino acids.

The chain couples TRBV28 to TRBJ1-3; tentative D call: TRBD1 (5 bases). With 5 bases removed from V and 4 bases from J, the gap between germline ends came to 21 bases. Germline lookup yields CDR1 MDHEN and CDR2 SYDVKM. The CDR3 contains 17 residues. The DNA of the CDR3 is TGTGCCAGCAGTCCTAGCCTGCGGGGCTCGGGAGGAAACACCATATATTTT. This encodes CASSPSLRGSGGNTIYF.

The chain has TRBV20-1 and TRBJ1-1; no definite D call. The CDR3 length is 11 residues. Germline lookup yields CDR1 DFQATT and CDR2 SNEGSKA (reference sequence). Trimming left V 7 bases short and J 1 base short, with 7 bases between. The CDR3 nucleotides read TGCAGTGTAGGAGGGAACACTGAAGCTTTCTTT. Translation gives CSVGGNTEAFF.

This chain joins TRBV6-6 and TRBJ1-3, with D perhaps TRBD1 (6 bases). The CDR3 length is 15 residues. Trimming pared 6 bases from V and 3 bases from J, leaving 15 bases between. The germline V gene has CDR1 MNHNY and CDR2 SVGAGI (reference sequence). The CDR3 DNA reads as TGTGCCAGCAGGCCGGAAGGGGGATTTGGAAACACCATATATTTT. It specifies CASRPEGGFGNTIYF.

This clone was detected only a few times. The genes are TRBV5-1 and TRBJ2-2; 9 bases are a match to TRBD2. The junction had 4 bases not matched to a gene; V was cut back by 2 bases and J by 5 bases. The CDR3 sequence is 15 residues long. Germline assignment: CDR1 SGHRS and CDR2 YFSETQ. The CDR3: CASSFSGSVTGELFF. The CDR3, as DNA: TGCGCCAGCAGCTTTAGCGGGAGTGTGACCGGGGAGCTGTTTTTT. The variable domain in full, completed from reference TRBV5-1 and TRBJ2-2, reads KAGVTQTPRYLIKTRGQQVTLSCSPISGHRSVSWYQQTPGQGLQFLFEYFSETQRNKGNFPGRFSGRQFSNSRSEMNVSTLELGDSALYLCASSFSGSVTGELFFGEGSRLTVL.

The chain combines TRBV9 with TRBJ2-7; the match to TRBD1 covers 8 bases. Per germline, CDR1 SGDLS and CDR2 YYNGEE. This CDR3 spans 14 amino acids. The J segment lost 6 bases and the V segment lost 0 bases, leaving 5 bases of the junction unmatched. For the CDR3, the DNA is TGTGCCAGCAGCGTAGAACAGGGGGACGGCGAGCAGTACTTC. Its translation: CASSVEQGDGEQYF.

The chain has TRBV30 and TRBJ2-7; TRBD1 matches 7 bases. Germline assignment: CDR1 GTSNPN and CDR2 SVGIG (reference sequence). Trimming at V came to 3 bases and at J to 2 bases, leaving 1 base not matched to a gene. The CDR3 sequence is 12 residues long. The CDR3 DNA sequence: TGTGCCTGGAGGACAGGGACCTACGAGCAGTACTTC. Translated: CAWRTGTYEQYF.

The chain has TRBV28 and TRBJ1-6, with D uncertain. Germline-derived CDR1 and CDR2 are MDHEN and SYDVKM. The CDR3 length is 13 residues. V lost 5 bases, J lost 8 bases, and 10 bases lay in between. CDR3 bases: TGTGCCAGCAGTGCCAACAGCCATTCACCCCTCCACTTT. This gives the protein CASSANSHSPLHF.

The rearrangement links TRBV19 to TRBJ1-5; 9 positions agree with TRBD1. Per germline, CDR1 LNHDA and CDR2 SQIVND (reference sequence). The V and J ends lost 5 bases and 3 bases, in that order; junction bases with no gene match: 5. The CDR3 is made up of 15 amino acids. The CDR3, as DNA: TGTGCCAGTAGTCCCGACAGGGGGTACAATCAGCCCCAGCATTTT. Translating gives CASSPDRGYNQPQHF.

The rearrangement links TRBV3-1 (or the pseudogene TRBV3-2) to TRBJ2-3, with TRBD2 matching over 9 bases. From germline, CDR1 is LGHDT and CDR2 YNNKEL (reference sequence). CDR3 size: 16 residues. The trim removed 1 base at V and 1 base at J, leaving 3 bases unmatched. The CDR3 coding sequence is TGTGCCAGCAGCCAAGCGGCTAGCGGGGGCACAGATACGCAGTATTTT. Translating it yields CASSQAASGGTDTQYF.

V usage is TRBV7-2 and J usage is TRBJ2-2, with 9 bases lining up with TRBD1. Germline V lookup: CDR1 SGHTA, CDR2 FQGNSA. There are 14 residues in the CDR3. In DNA form, the CDR3 reads TGTGTCACCGGGACAGGGTGGGCGGCCGGGGAGCTGTTTTTT. Translating it yields CVTGTGWAAGELFF.

A note on this clone: Distinct nucleotide sequences in the sample also encode this CDR3. CDR3: CASSLARGSGNTIYF. CDR3 nucleotides: TGTGCCAGCAGCTTAGCGCGGGGGAGTGGAAACACCATATATTTT. This chain uses TRBV7-2 with TRBJ1-3, with D possibly TRBD1 on 5 matching bases. Germline assignment: CDR1 SGHTA and CDR2 FQGNSA. The CDR3 is made up of 15 amino acids. Trimming removed 0 bases at V and 3 bases at J, with 9 bases between.

CDR3 in amino acids: CASSFQRTVGITEAFF. CDR3 in DNA: TGTGCCAGCAGCTTTCAGCGGACAGTTGGGATCACTGAAGCTTTCTTT. V usage is TRBV5-8 and J usage is TRBJ1-1; the D gene is possibly TRBD1 (6 bases). Trimming removed 2 bases from V and 4 bases from J, with 18 bases in between. This CDR3 spans 16 amino acids. CDR1 is SGHTS, CDR2 YDEGEE, per germline.

The chain couples TRBV4-1 to TRBJ2-3; a possible D gene is TRBD1 (5 bases). Germline CDR1 reads MGHRA; CDR2 reads YSYEKL. Trimming stripped 4 bases from V and 6 bases from J, with 20 bases between. The CDR3 is made up of 16 amino acids. The CDR3 bases are TGCGCCAGCAGCCCGTCCGCTGGGGCCCAACGCGATACGCAGTATTTT. This sequence encodes CASSPSAGAQRDTQYF.

The V and J genes are TRBV7-6 and TRBJ1-4, with TRBD1 matching 7 bases. CDR3 length: 15 amino acids. Germline assignment: CDR1 SGHVS and CDR2 FNYEAQ. V was pared by 6 bases and J by 11 bases, with 15 bases of the junction left unmatched. The CDR3 spells CASSHRPGQEGKLFF. The CDR3 DNA is TGTGCCAGCAGTCACCGCCCCGGACAGGAAGGTAAACTGTTTTTT.

This clone came up a few times. The CDR3 reads CASSSYATNEKLFF. The CDR3 DNA reads as TGTGCCAGCAGTTCTTATGCAACTAATGAAAAACTGTTTTTT. The chain joins TRBV6-5 to TRBJ1-4; D ambiguous. The CDR3 runs to 14 residues. With 4 bases removed from V and 0 bases from J, the gap between germline ends came to 6 bases. Germline V gene lookup returns CDR1 MNHEY and CDR2 SVGAGI.